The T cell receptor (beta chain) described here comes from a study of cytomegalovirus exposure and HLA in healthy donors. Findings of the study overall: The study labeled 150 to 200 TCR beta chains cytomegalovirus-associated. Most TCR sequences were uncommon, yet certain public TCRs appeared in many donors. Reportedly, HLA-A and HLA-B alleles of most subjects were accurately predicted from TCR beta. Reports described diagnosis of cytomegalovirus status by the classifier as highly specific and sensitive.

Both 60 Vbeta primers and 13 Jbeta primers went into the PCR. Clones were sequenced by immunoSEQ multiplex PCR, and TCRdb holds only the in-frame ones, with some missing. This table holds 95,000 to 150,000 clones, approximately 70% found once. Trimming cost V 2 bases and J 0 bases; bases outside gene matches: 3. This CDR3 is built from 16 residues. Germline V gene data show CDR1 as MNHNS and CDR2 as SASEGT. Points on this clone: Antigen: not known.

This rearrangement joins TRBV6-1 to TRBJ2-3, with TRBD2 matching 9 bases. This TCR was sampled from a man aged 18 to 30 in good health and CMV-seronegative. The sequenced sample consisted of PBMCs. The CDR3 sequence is CASSEQSGGSTDTQYF. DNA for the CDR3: TGTGCCAGCAGTGAACAGAGCGGGGGGAGCACAGATACGCAGTATTTT.